This passage covers 24 T cell receptor beta chains from one sample sequenced in a study of blood T cell repertoires in COVID-19 (dated by TCRdb to 2020 to 2021). The library was generated by the immunoSEQ multiplex PCR assay. Here the immuneACCESS table is served through TCRdb, limited to in-frame sequences with V and J called. Missing clones are a known gap in these copies; in checked studies unresolved V genes cover under half, and the rest lacks a known reason. The sample profile shows roughly 200,000 clones; approximately 86% of them were found once. Clones ranked in the top ten supply about 4% of the sample. The sample taken for sequencing was PBMCs or T cells enriched from blood (not recorded which). The receptors here all came from a woman aged 30 to 39 who had been exposed to COVID-19.

V usage is TRBV5-1 and J usage is TRBJ2-7, with 7 bases identical to TRBD1. Per the germline V gene, CDR1 is SGHRS and CDR2 is YFSETQ. This CDR3 has 14 amino acids. V gave up 3 bases and J gave up 2 bases; unmatched junction bases: 5. DNA for the CDR3: TGCGCCAGCAGCTATTCTGGGACAGCCTACGAGCAGTACTTC. Translation: CASSYSGTAYEQYF.

This sequence joins TRBV3-1 (or the pseudogene TRBV3-2) and TRBJ2-7; TRBD1 matches 9 bases. The length of the CDR3 is 13 residues. V shed 3 bases, J shed 6 bases, and the junction held 3 bases outside the gene matches. CDR1 and CDR2 (germline): LGHDT, YNNKEL (reference sequence). CDR3 sequence reads: CASSHTGGGEQYF. The CDR3 nucleotides read TGTGCCAGCAGCCATACAGGGGGCGGCGAGCAGTACTTC.

This chain links TRBV9 with TRBJ2-7, with unresolved D. This CDR3 is built from 13 residues. Germline values: CDR1 SGDLS, CDR2 YYNGEE. The V gene lost 3 bases and the J gene lost 3 bases, with 10 bases spanning the gap. CDR3 sequence: CASSASSSYEQYF. In DNA, the CDR3 is TGTGCCAGCAGCGCGAGCTCAAGCTACGAGCAGTACTTC. The whole variable domain, filled in from reference TRBV9 and TRBJ2-7, reads DSGVTQTPKHLITATGQRVTLRCSPRSGDLSVYWYQQSLDQGLQFLIQYYNGEERAKGNILERFSAQQFPDLHSELNLSSLELGDSALYFCASSASSSYEQYFGPGTRLTVT.

V gene TRBV2 combines with J gene TRBJ1-5; a possible D gene is TRBD1 (6 bases). The ends were cut back, 6 bases at V and 1 base at J, with 10 bases in the middle. This CDR3 region has 14 residues. Germline V gene data show CDR1 as SNHLY and CDR2 as FYNNEI. The CDR3 bases are TGTGCCAGCAGGGCGCAGGGGAGCAATCAGCCCCAGCATTTT. Translated: CASRAQGSNQPQHF.

This rearrangement joins TRBV3-1 (or the pseudogene TRBV3-2) to TRBJ2-1, with 13 bases identical to TRBD2. This CDR3 contains 15 residues. Losses at the gene ends were 0 bases for V and 15 bases for J; bases not matched to a gene: 8. From germline, CDR1 is LGHDT and CDR2 YNNKEL (reference sequence). CDR3 sequence (DNA): TGTGCCAGCAGCCAAGACCCCGGGACTAGCGGGGAGGTGTTCTTC. Its protein is CASSQDPGTSGEVFF.

This clone was recorded only once. The chain couples TRBV11-2 to TRBJ1-2; 8 bases map to TRBD1. The CDR3 runs to 14 residues. Germline-derived CDR1 and CDR2 are SGHAT and FQNNGV. V lost 8 bases, J lost 4 bases, and 9 bases stayed unmatched. In nucleotides, the CDR3 is TGTGCCAGCGCCCGACTTGGACAGGGCTATGGCTACACCTTC. It specifies CASARLGQGYGYTF. Using reference TRBV11-2 and TRBJ1-2 for the parts outside the CDR3, the full variable domain is EAGVAQSPRYKIIEKRQSVAFWCNPISGHATLYWYQQILGQGPKLLIQFQNNGVVDDSQLPKDRFSAERLKGVDSTLKIQPAKLEDSAVYLCASARLGQGYGYTFGSGTRLTVV.

The chain employs TRBV5-1 and TRBJ1-2; perhaps TRBD1 as D (5 bases). Trimming cost V 4 bases and J 8 bases, with 12 bases left between them. This CDR3 has 12 residues. The V gene's germline CDR1 is SGHRS and CDR2 YFSETQ. CDR3 nucleotides: TGCGCCAGCAGCCATCCAAGGGGAGGCTACACCTTC. Its protein product is CASSHPRGGYTF.

The chain has TRBV11-2 and TRBJ2-7; TRBD1 agrees at 11 bases. This CDR3 comprises 15 residues. After removal of 3 bases from V and 5 bases from J, the junction contained 6 bases not matched to a gene. Germline V gene data show CDR1 as SGHAT and CDR2 as FQNNGV. DNA of the CDR3: TGTGCCAGCAGCTTTCGGACAGGGGGCAGGAACGAGCAGTACTTC. This gives the protein CASSFRTGGRNEQYF.

This chain uses TRBV18 with TRBJ2-3, with D perhaps TRBD2 (6 bases). Germline V gives CDR1 KGHSH, CDR2 LQKENI. The ends were cut back, 3 bases at V and 4 bases at J, with 11 bases in the middle. CDR3 length: 14 residues. This CDR3 reads CASSPSEGPDTQYF. The CDR3 DNA sequence: TGTGCCAGCTCACCGTCGGAGGGTCCAGATACGCAGTATTTT.

The chain carries TRBV4-2 and TRBJ1-1; the match to TRBD1 covers 7 bases. The length of the CDR3 is 13 residues. Germline lookup yields CDR1 LGHNA and CDR2 YNFKEQ. Trimming at V came to 3 bases and at J to 6 bases, leaving 4 bases not matched to a gene. The CDR3 sequence: CASSQYDRAEAFF. As DNA, the CDR3 is TGTGCCAGCAGCCAGTATGACAGGGCTGAAGCTTTCTTT.

CDR3 sequence: CASSIGGAGELFF. The CDR3 DNA sequence: TGTGCCAGTAGTATAGGCGGAGCCGGGGAGCTGTTTTTT. This chain joins TRBV19 and TRBJ2-2; D not resolved. The CDR3 spans 13 residues. V lost 1 base and J lost 6, with 6 bases in between. The germline gives CDR1 LNHDA, CDR2 SQIVND (reference sequence).

This chain uses TRBV19 with TRBJ1-4; 10 nucleotides line up with TRBD1. Trimming removed 3 bases from V and 8 bases from J; junction bases left unmatched: 9. From germline, CDR1 is LNHDA and CDR2 SQIVND (reference sequence). The length of the CDR3 is 16 residues. The CDR3 DNA is TGTGCCAGTAGTATCCCCGGACAGGGGGTTTGGGAAAAACTGTTTTTT. It encodes CASSIPGQGVWEKLFF.

The chain uses TRBV7-8 and TRBJ1-3; TRBD1 aligns across 7 bases. The CDR3 extends over 13 amino acids. V lost 5 bases and J lost 8; bases outside the gene matches: 6. CDR1 is SGHVS and CDR2 is FQNEAQ in the germline V gene. The CDR3 region is CASSRGGADTIYF. The CDR3 DNA is TGTGCCAGCAGCCGAGGGGGCGCGGACACCATATATTTT.

The chain carries TRBV6-5 and TRBJ2-7; 10 nucleotides align to TRBD1. V was pared by 2 bases and J by 6 bases, with 7 bases of the junction left unmatched. Germline V CDR1 and CDR2: MNHEY, SVGAGI. The CDR3 is 15 residues long. CDR3 sequence: CASSYMGTGEGEQYF. CDR3 bases: TGTGCCAGCAGTTACATGGGGACAGGGGAAGGCGAGCAGTACTTC.

The gene calls are TRBV5-8 and TRBJ2-7; maybe TRBD2 (5 bases). V gave up 4 bases and J gave up 4 bases, with 9 bases separating them. CDR1 is SGHTS, CDR2 YDEGEE, per germline. The CDR3 runs 12 residues. This CDR3 reads CASSLGVYEQYF. In DNA, the CDR3 is TGTGCCAGCAGCCTGGGAGTTTACGAGCAGTACTTC.

This chain uses TRBV27 with TRBJ1-2; 7 bases agree with TRBD1. The length of the CDR3 is 14 residues. J gave up 4 bases and V 2 bases, and 4 bases lay outside the gene matches. Germline CDR1 and CDR2: MNHEY and SMNVEV (reference sequence). This CDR3 reads CASSLHGQAYGYTF. The CDR3 DNA reads TGTGCCAGCAGTTTACACGGACAGGCCTATGGCTACACCTTC.

V and J are TRBV14 and TRBJ2-1; 10 bases map to TRBD2. The V gene end was trimmed by 1 base and the J gene end by 7 bases; junction bases not matched to a gene: 16. Germline CDR1 SGHDN, CDR2 FVKESK. CDR3 size: 19 residues. The CDR3 region has the DNA TGTGCCAGCAGCCAAGTAAAGGGGACTAGCGTTACCCTGGGTAATGAGCAGTTCTTC. Amino acids: CASSQVKGTSVTLGNEQFF.

Only one count was recorded for this clone. The chain employs TRBV3-1 (or the pseudogene TRBV3-2) and TRBJ2-3; D gene ambiguous. Germline V gives CDR1 LGHDT, CDR2 YNNKEL (reference sequence). The CDR3 length is 13 residues. Trimming took 2 bases from V and 6 from J, leaving 9 bases between them. CDR3: CASSQLTRDTQYF. The CDR3 nucleotides read TGTGCCAGCAGCCAACTTACGAGGGATACGCAGTATTTT.

The gene calls are TRBV29-1 and TRBJ1-1; 7 bases map to TRBD1. V was clipped by 7 bases and J by 4 bases; unmatched bases: 12. Germline V gene sequence: CDR1 SQVTM, CDR2 ANQGSEA. CDR3 length: 14 amino acids. In nucleotides, the CDR3 is TGCAGCGCCGAGACAGGGTCCTCGGGCACTGAAGCTTTCTTT. Encoded protein: CSAETGSSGTEAFF.

The V call is TRBV23-1, the J call TRBJ2-7; perhaps TRBD1 as D (6 bases). TRBV23-1 is annotated as an ORF whose role is uncertain. CDR3 length equals 13 residues. V dropped 6 bases and J dropped 4 bases, with 13 bases sitting between them. CDR3 sequence reads: CASRKGVDYEQYF. The CDR3 nucleotides are TGCGCCAGCAGGAAGGGGGTAGATTACGAGCAGTACTTC.

This rearrangement joins TRBV24-1 to TRBJ1-5; TRBD1 might be the D (5 bases). Trimming left V 5 bases short and J 4 bases short, with 8 bases between. The CDR3 covers 13 residues. Looked up from germline, CDR1 is KGHDR and CDR2 is SFDVKD. The CDR3 region is CATSVAGNQPQHF. For the CDR3, the DNA is TGTGCCACCAGTGTGGCAGGGAATCAGCCCCAGCATTTT.

The chain couples TRBV11-2 to TRBJ2-6; the D is unclear. The CDR3 runs 16 residues. Deletions cut 0 bases from V and 0 bases from J, with 6 bases between. Per the germline V gene, CDR1 is SGHAT and CDR2 is FQNNGV. As DNA, the CDR3 is TGTGCCAGCAGCTTAGATCAGTCCTCTGGGGCCAACGTCCTGACTTTC. The encoded protein is CASSLDQSSGANVLTF.

This clone came up once. The rearrangement uses TRBV5-4 and TRBJ2-5, with 13 bases matching TRBD2. The CDR3 consists of 17 residues. V shed 1 base and J 5 bases; nucleotides not matched to a gene: 8. Germline V gene sequence: CDR1 SGHNT, CDR2 YYREEE (reference sequence). This chain's CDR3 is CASSLTGLAGRWETQYF. The CDR3, as DNA: TGTGCCAGCAGCTTGACGGGACTAGCGGGGCGTTGGGAGACCCAGTACTTC.

The rearrangement joins TRBV5-1 to TRBJ1-1, with D possibly matching TRBD1 (5 bases). Germline lookup yields CDR1 SGHRS and CDR2 YFSETQ. CDR3 size: 18 residues. Trimming removed 0 bases at V and 0 bases at J, with 18 bases between. CDR3 in DNA: TGCGCCAGCAGCTTGGCCGTTGGGGGAGGGAGGGTGAACACTGAAGCTTTCTTT. Translating it yields CASSLAVGGGRVNTEAFF.